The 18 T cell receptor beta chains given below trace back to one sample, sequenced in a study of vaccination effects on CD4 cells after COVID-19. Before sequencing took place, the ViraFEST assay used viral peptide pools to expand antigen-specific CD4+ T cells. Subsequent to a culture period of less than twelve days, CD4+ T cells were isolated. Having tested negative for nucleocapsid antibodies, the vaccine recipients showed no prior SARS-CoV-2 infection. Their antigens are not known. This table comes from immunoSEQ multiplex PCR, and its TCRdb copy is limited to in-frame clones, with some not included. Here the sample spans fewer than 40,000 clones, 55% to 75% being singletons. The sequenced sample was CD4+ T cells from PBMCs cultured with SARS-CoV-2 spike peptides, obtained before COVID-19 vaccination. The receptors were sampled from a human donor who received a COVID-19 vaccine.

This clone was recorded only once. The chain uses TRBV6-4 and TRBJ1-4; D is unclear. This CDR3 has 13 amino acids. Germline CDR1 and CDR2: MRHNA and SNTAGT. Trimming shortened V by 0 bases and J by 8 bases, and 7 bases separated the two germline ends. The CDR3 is CASSDSKGEKLFF. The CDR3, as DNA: TGTGCCAGCAGTGACTCGAAAGGAGAAAAACTGTTTTTT.

The CDR3 region is CAWSPGGASYEQYF. As DNA, the CDR3 is TGTGCCTGGTCCCCCGGTGGGGCGTCCTACGAGCAGTACTTC. V gene TRBV30 combines with J gene TRBJ2-7, with D possibly TRBD1 on 5 matching bases. Trimming took 5 bases from V and 1 from J, leaving 15 bases between them. In germline, CDR1 is GTSNPN, CDR2 SVGIG (reference sequence). This CDR3 has 14 amino acids. The variable domain in full, completed from reference TRBV30 and TRBJ2-7, reads SQTIHQWPATLVQPVGSPLSLECTVEGTSNPNLYWYRQAAGRGLQLLFYSVGIGQISSEVPQNLSASRPQDRQFILSSKKLLLSDSGFYLCAWSPGGASYEQYFGPGTRLTVT.

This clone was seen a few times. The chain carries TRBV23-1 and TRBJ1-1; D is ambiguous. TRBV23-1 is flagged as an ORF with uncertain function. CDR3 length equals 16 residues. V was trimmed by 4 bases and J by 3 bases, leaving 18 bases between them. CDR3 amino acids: CASSPLPGDLDTEAFF. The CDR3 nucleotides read TGCGCCAGCAGTCCCTTACCCGGGGATCTGGACACTGAAGCTTTCTTT.

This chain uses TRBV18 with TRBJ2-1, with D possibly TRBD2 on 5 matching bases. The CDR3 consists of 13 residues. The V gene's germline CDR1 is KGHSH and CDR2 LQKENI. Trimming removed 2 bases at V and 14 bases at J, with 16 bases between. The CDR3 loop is CASSPERATPKFF. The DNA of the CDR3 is TGTGCCAGCTCACCAGAGAGGGCCACACCGAAGTTCTTC.

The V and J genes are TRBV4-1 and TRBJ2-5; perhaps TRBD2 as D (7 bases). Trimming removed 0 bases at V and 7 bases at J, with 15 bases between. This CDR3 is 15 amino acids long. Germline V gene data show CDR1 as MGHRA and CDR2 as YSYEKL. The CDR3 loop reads CASSQEGSGGLTQYF. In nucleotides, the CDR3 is TGCGCCAGCAGCCAAGAGGGTTCGGGGGGCTTGACCCAGTACTTC.

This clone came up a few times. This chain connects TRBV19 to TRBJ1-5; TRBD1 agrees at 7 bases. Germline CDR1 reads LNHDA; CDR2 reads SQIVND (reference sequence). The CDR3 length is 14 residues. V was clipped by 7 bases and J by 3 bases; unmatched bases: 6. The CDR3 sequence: CASMSGQINQPQHF. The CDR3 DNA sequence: TGTGCCAGTATGTCGGGACAGATCAATCAGCCCCAGCATTTT.

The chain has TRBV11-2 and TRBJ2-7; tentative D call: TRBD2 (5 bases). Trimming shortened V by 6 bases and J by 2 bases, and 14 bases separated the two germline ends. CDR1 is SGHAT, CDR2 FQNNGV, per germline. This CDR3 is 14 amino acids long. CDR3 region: CASRTLRGTYEQYF. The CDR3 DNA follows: TGTGCCAGCAGAACCTTAAGAGGGACCTACGAGCAGTACTTC.

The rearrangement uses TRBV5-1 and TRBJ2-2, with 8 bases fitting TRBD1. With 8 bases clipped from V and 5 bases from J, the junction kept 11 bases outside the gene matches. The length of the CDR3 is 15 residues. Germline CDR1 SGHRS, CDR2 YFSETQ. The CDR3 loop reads CASTIRDRPTGELFF. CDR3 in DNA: TGCGCCAGTACAATCCGGGACAGGCCTACCGGGGAGCTGTTTTTT.

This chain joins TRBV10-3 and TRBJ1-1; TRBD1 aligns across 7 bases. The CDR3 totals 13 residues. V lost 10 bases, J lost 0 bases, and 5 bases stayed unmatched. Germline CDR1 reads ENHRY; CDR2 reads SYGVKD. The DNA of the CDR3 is TGTGCCACAGCGGGACAGATGAACACTGAAGCTTTCTTT. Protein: CATAGQMNTEAFF.

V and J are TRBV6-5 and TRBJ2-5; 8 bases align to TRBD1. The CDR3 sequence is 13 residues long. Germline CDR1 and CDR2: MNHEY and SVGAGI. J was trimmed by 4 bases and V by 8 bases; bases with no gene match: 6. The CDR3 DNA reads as TGTGCCAGCCTTGGACAGGGCGGAGAGACCCAGTACTTC. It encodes CASLGQGGETQYF.

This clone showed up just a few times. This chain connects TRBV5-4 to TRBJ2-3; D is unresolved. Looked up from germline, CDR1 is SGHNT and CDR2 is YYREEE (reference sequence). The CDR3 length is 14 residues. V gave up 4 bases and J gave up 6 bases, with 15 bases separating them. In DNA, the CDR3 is TGTGCCAGCAGCACTGTCGATAGCAGGGATACGCAGTATTTT. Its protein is CASSTVDSRDTQYF.

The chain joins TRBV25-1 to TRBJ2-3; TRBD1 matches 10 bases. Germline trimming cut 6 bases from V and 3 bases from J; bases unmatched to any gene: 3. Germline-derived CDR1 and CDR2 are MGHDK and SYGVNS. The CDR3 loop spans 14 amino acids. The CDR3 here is CASSSGQGTDTQYF. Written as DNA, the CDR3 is TGTGCCAGCAGCTCGGGACAGGGGACAGATACGCAGTATTTT.

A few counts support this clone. CDR3 protein: CASSLGGTSLTYEQYF. Written as DNA, the CDR3 is TGCGCCAGCAGCTTGGGGGGGACATCTCTAACCTACGAGCAGTACTTC. The chain combines TRBV5-1 with TRBJ2-7; weak D call: TRBD1 (6 bases). V shed 0 bases and J shed 2 bases, with 15 bases lying between them. There are 16 residues in the CDR3. In germline, CDR1 is SGHRS, CDR2 YFSETQ.

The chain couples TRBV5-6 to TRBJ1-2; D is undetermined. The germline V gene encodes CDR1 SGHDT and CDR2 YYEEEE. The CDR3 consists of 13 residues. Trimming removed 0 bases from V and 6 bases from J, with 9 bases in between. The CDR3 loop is CASSLGLQNGYTF. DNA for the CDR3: TGTGCCAGCAGCTTGGGACTGCAGAATGGCTACACCTTC.

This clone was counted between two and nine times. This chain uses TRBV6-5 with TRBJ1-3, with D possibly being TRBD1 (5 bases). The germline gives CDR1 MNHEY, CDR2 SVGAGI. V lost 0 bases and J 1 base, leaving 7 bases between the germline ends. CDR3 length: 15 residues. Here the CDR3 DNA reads TGTGCCAGCAGTTACTCCGGGGCTTCTGGAAACACCATATATTTT. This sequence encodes CASSYSGASGNTIYF.

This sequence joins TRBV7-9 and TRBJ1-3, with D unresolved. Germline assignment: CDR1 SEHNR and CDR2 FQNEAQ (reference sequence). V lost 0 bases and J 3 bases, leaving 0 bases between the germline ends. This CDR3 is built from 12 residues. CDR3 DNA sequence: TGTGCCAGCAGCTTAGCTGGAAACACCATATATTTT. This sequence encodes CASSLAGNTIYF.

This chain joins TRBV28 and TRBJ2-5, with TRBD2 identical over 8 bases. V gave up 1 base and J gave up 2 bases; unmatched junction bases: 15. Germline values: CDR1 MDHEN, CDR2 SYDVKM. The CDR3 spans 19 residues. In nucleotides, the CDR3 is TGTGCCAGCAGTTTATTCGGTAGGAGTAGCGGGGAGCCACAAGAGACCCAGTACTTC. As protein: CASSLFGRSSGEPQETQYF.

CDR3 bases: TGCGCCAGCAGCCTACAGTACACCGGGGAGCTGTTTTTT. Translating gives CASSLQYTGELFF. The rearrangement uses TRBV5-1 and TRBJ2-2; no definite D call. The V gene lost 4 bases and the J gene lost 3 bases, with 7 bases spanning the gap. The CDR3 totals 13 residues. Germline assignment: CDR1 SGHRS and CDR2 YFSETQ. The full variable domain, with the rest looked up from reference TRBV5-1 and TRBJ2-2, is KAGVTQTPRYLIKTRGQQVTLSCSPISGHRSVSWYQQTPGQGLQFLFEYFSETQRNKGNFPGRFSGRQFSNSRSEMNVSTLELGDSALYLCASSLQYTGELFFGEGSRLTVL.